The 8 T cell receptor beta chains listed next were all sequenced from one sample in a study of CD8+ T cells in alopecia areata. Isolated RNA was reverse transcribed into cDNA used as the sequencing template. Produced via immunoSEQ multiplex PCR; TCRdb's table is partial and in-frame only. The table records 200,000 to 300,000 clones without singletons, the ten largest covering more than 0.95%. Markers used for sorting pooled cutaneous lymph node cells were CD4, CD8alpha, NKG2D, NKG2ACE and others. The sample comprised CD4+ T cells sorted from a lymph node. The receptors were sampled from a C3H/HeJ mouse with alopecia areata. The strain bears MHC haplotype H2-k.

This clone was counted a few times. Mouse names are used for the genes. The missing CDR3 end, 4 residues past where the read stops, is filled in from the germline J gene. The rearrangement joins TRBV1 to TRBJ1-1, with D perhaps matching TRBD1 (5 bases). Germline-derived CDR1 and CDR2 are NSQYPW and LRSPGD (reference sequence). Trimming pared 1 base from V and 1 base from J, leaving 10 bases between. The CDR3 has 15 amino acids. The sequenced CDR3 bases are TGCACCTGCAGTGCAGTCAGGGCGGGAAACACA. Translation gives CTCSAVRAGNT. From start to end, the CDR3 is CTCSAVRAGNTEVFF.

This clone has a handful of counts. The gene names here belong to mouse. Read data end 4 residues before the CDR3 end; the end is taken from the germline J gene. The chain links TRBV19 to TRBJ1-1; weak D call: TRBD1 (6 bases). The CDR3 runs to 14 residues. Germline V lookup: CDR1 FNHDT, CDR2 SITEND (reference sequence). V was cut by 2 bases and J by 4 bases, with 12 bases left in between. CDR3 DNA (partial): TGTGCCAGCAGTATTCGCAGGGGTGCCACA. It is translated as CASSIRRGAT. The whole CDR3 protein is CASSIRRGATEVFF.

Of note for this clone: The listed genes are named as in mouse. The missing CDR3 end, 4 residues past where the read stops, is filled in from the germline J gene. This sequence joins TRBV5 and TRBJ2-7, with 11 nucleotides matching TRBD2. V shed 1 base, J shed 0 bases, and the junction held 2 bases outside the gene matches. Germline V CDR1 and CDR2: LGHNA, YNLKQL (reference sequence). CDR3 length: 16 residues. CDR3 DNA, as far as it was read: TGTGCCAGCAGCCAAGGGACTGGGGGGCACTCCTAT. This sequence encodes CASSQGTGGHSY. The whole CDR3 sequence is CASSQGTGGHSYEQYF.

In its sample, this clone was seen many times. Each gene name is a mouse one. The read falls 4 residues short of the CDR3 end, and the missing part is taken from the germline J gene. In the same sample, other DNA sequences code for this CDR3. The chain has TRBV13-1 and TRBJ2-3, with D maybe TRBD2 (6 bases). Germline V gives CDR1 NSHNY, CDR2 SYGAGN. With 0 bases removed from V and 0 bases from J, the gap between germline ends came to 8 bases. This CDR3 contains 15 residues. CDR3 bases read: TGTGCCAGCAGTGATGCTTGGGGGAGTGCAGAA. This sequence encodes CASSDAWGSAE. The whole CDR3 is CASSDAWGSAETLYF.

This clone was detected only a few times. The gene names here belong to mouse. The read ends 4 residues before the CDR3 terminus; that terminus is restored from the germline J gene. The J gene is TRBJ2-2, the V gene TRBV2; 8 bases map to TRBD2. Trimming removed 3 bases from V and 0 bases from J; junction bases left unmatched: 3. This CDR3 has 16 amino acids. CDR1 and CDR2 (germline): LGHNA, YSYQKL. Incomplete CDR3 DNA: TGTGCCAGCAGCCATCCGGACTGGGCAAACACCGGG. Protein: CASSHPDWANTG. The entire CDR3 protein reads CASSHPDWANTGQLYF.

This clone was seen a handful of times. Mouse names are used for the genes. The read ends 4 residues early relative to the CDR3; the germline J gene fills the gap. This chain links TRBV13-2 with TRBJ2-5; 8 bases are shared with TRBD1. The CDR3 is 13 amino acids. In germline, CDR1 is NNHNN, CDR2 SYGAGS (reference sequence). CDR3 bases read: TGTGCCAGCGGAACCAGGGGGCGAGAC. Protein sequence: CASGTRGRD. The whole CDR3 region reads CASGTRGRDTQYF.

This clone occurred a few times. Mouse gene names apply. The read comes to an end 4 residues before the CDR3 does, leaving the germline J gene to fill in the end. V is TRBV5 and J is TRBJ2-3; no clear D gene. Germline V CDR1 and CDR2: LGHNA, YNLKQL (reference sequence). The CDR3 totals 13 residues. The V gene lost 5 bases and the J gene lost 3 bases, with 9 bases spanning the gap. The part of the CDR3 DNA that was read is TGTGCCAGCAGCTCTCGTGGGGCAGAA. Translated, it gives CASSSRGAE. The whole CDR3 is CASSSRGAETLYF.

This clone was counted a few times. The gene names here belong to mouse. The read is 3 residues too short to cover the CDR3 end, so that end is filled in from the germline J gene. V is TRBV17 and J is TRBJ1-6; 7 nucleotides agree with TRBD1. TRBJ1-6 is an ORF; its function is uncertain. Germline lookup yields CDR1 MNHDT and CDR2 YYDKIL. There are 16 residues in the CDR3. Losses at the gene ends were 6 bases for V and 0 bases for J; bases not matched to a gene: 5. CDR3 bases read: TGTGCTAGCAGCAGACAGGGAATTTCCTATAATTCGCCC. Its translation is CASSRQGISYNSP. The complete CDR3 protein is CASSRQGISYNSPLYF.